The sequence of this TCR beta chain was determined in a study of cytomegalovirus exposure and HLA in healthy donors. In the study overall: Of 398 genotyped donors, about 81% clustered with self-reported Caucasian donors.

PCR involved 60 Vbeta and 13 Jbeta primers. Clones were read by immunoSEQ multiplex PCR, and TCRdb kept only the in-frame ones, dropping some. The sample has about 37,000 clones; roughly 79% are singletons. General study findings and limits: Trimming of TCR beta V- and J-genes showed a link, identified in a later analysis, to a missense DCLRE1C variant. Most of the TCR beta V segments (in an earlier analysis) were productive either about 87% or about 30% of the time. A later look showed TCR association rates differing by HLA locus, highest for DRB1 and lowest for HLA-C.

Germline CDR1 reads MDHEN; CDR2 reads SYDVKM. Trimming removed 4 bases from V and 6 bases from J, with 10 bases in between. The CDR3 runs to 12 residues. On this clone: The antigen is not known.

The receptor's source is a woman between 40 and 50 years old in good health and CMV-seronegative. The V gene is TRBV28, the J gene TRBJ2-7; possible D gene TRBD1, 6 bases. Sequencing used PBMCs. The CDR3 loop reads CASSSGTFEQYV. The CDR3 coding sequence is TGTGCCAGCAGTTCAGGGACATTCGAGCAGTACGTC.